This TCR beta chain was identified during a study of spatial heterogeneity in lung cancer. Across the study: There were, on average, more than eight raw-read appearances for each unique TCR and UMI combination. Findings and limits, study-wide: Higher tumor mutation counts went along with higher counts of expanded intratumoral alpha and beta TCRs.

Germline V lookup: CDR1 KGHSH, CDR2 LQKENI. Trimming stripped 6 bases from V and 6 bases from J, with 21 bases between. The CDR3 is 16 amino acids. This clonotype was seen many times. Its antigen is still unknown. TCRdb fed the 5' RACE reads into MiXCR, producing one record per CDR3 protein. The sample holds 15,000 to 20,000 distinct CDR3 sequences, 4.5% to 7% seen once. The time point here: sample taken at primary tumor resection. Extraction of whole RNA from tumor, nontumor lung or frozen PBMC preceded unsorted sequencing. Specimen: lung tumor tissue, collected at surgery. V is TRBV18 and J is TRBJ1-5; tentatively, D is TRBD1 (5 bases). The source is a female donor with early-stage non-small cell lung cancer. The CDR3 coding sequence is TGTGCCAGCTCGCGGGAACGGGTAGGGGCTGGTCAGCCCCAGCATTTT. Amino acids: CASSRERVGAGQPQHF.